Shown below are 27 T cell receptor beta chains from a single sample sequenced in a study of blood T cell repertoires in COVID-19. Measured with immunoSEQ multiplex PCR; TCRdb has only the in-frame clones, and not every one. The sample shows fewer than 500,000 clones, 80% to 90% of them seen only once. Input material: PBMCs or T cells enriched from blood (not recorded which). All receptors derive from a young man who had recovered from COVID-19.

V is TRBV10-3 and J is TRBJ2-1; tentative D call: TRBD1 (5 bases). The germline gives CDR1 ENHRY, CDR2 SYGVKD. This CDR3 comprises 17 residues. Between the trimmed V and J ends, which lost 4 bases and 0 bases, there was a span of 16 bases. Here the CDR3 DNA reads TGTGCCATCAGTGGGGGCGGAGACGTACTCTCCTACAATGAGCAGTTCTTC. Translation gives CAISGGGDVLSYNEQFF.

J is TRBJ2-1 and V is TRBV3-1 (or the pseudogene TRBV3-2), with TRBD2 matching over 8 bases. The germline gives CDR1 LGHDT, CDR2 YNNKEL (reference sequence). Unmatched junction bases numbered 1, after V lost 4 bases and J lost 5 bases. The CDR3 extends over 13 amino acids. Written as DNA, the CDR3 is TGTGCCAGCAGCCGGACTAGCAACAATGAGCAGTTCTTC. Translated, it gives CASSRTSNNEQFF.

This rearrangement joins TRBV6-5 to TRBJ1-5, with D perhaps TRBD1 (6 bases). Germline V lookup: CDR1 MNHEY, CDR2 SVGAGI. V lost 7 bases and J lost 5, with 9 bases in between. CDR3 length equals 12 residues. As DNA, the CDR3 is TGTGCCAGCAATCACAGGGATCAGCCCCAGCATTTT. Residues: CASNHRDQPQHF.

This clone has more than one count but fewer than ten. The gene calls are TRBV7-9 and TRBJ1-2; tentative D call: TRBD1 (6 bases). The CDR3 is 15 residues long. V was shortened by 4 bases and J by 2 bases, with 14 bases between the two germline ends. The germline gives CDR1 SEHNR, CDR2 FQNEAQ (reference sequence). CDR3 residues: CASSSPTGQNYGYTF. The CDR3 nucleotides are TGTGCCAGCAGCTCCCCGACCGGACAGAACTATGGCTACACCTTC.

The chain has TRBV4-1 and TRBJ1-2; TRBD1 matches at 10 bases. CDR1 is MGHRA and CDR2 is YSYEKL in the germline V gene. The CDR3 spans 15 residues. J lost 3 bases, V lost 3 bases, and 4 bases had no gene match. As DNA, the CDR3 is TGCGCCAGCAGCCAGAGGACAGGGGGGGACTATGGCTACACCTTC. The encoded protein is CASSQRTGGDYGYTF.

This clone showed up just once. The J gene is TRBJ2-7, the V gene TRBV9, with D possibly matching TRBD1 (5 bases). CDR3 length: 14 amino acids. Trimming left V 4 bases short and J 5 bases short, with 16 bases between. Germline CDR1 is SGDLS and CDR2 is YYNGEE. CDR3 in DNA: TGTGCCAGCAGCCCTCAGGGATTCGGAAACGAGCAGTACTTC. Translated: CASSPQGFGNEQYF.

This chain joins TRBV7-3 and TRBJ2-2; D remains ambiguous. V lost 5 bases and J 4 bases, leaving 11 bases between the germline ends. CDR1 is SGHTA, CDR2 FQGTGA, per germline. CDR3 length: 14 residues. CDR3 nucleotides: TGTGCCAGCAGCCCCTCTTCTACCACCGGGGAGCTGTTTTTT. Amino acids: CASSPSSTTGELFF.

The J gene is TRBJ1-4, the V gene TRBV5-4; no firm D call. The CDR3 sequence is 15 residues long. Looked up from germline, CDR1 is SGHNT and CDR2 is YYREEE (reference sequence). V lost 1 base to trimming and J lost 5 bases, with 12 bases between them. This CDR3 reads CASSLSGNGNEKLFF. CDR3 bases: TGTGCCAGCAGCTTGTCCGGGAACGGGAATGAAAAACTGTTTTTT.

The chain is built from TRBV30 and TRBJ1-5, with a weak D call TRBD1 (5 bases). CDR1 is GTSNPN, CDR2 SVGIG, per germline (reference sequence). The length of the CDR3 is 14 residues. The V end lost 1 base, the J end lost 2 bases, and 9 bases lay between the germline ends. The CDR3 region is CAWSEGQGNQPQHF. CDR3 nucleotides: TGTGCCTGGAGTGAGGGGCAGGGCAATCAGCCCCAGCATTTT.

This clone was recorded a few times. V and J are TRBV28 and TRBJ1-1, with TRBD1 matching 10 bases. Germline V gene lookup returns CDR1 MDHEN and CDR2 SYDVKM. The CDR3 is made up of 14 amino acids. The V segment lost 6 bases and the J segment 4 bases; nucleotides outside the gene matches: 5. The CDR3 DNA is TGTGCCAGCAGCGGACAGGGGGATTTCACTGAAGCTTTCTTT. Its translation is CASSGQGDFTEAFF.

This clone was counted once. This chain links TRBV20-1 with TRBJ2-7, with D possibly being TRBD1 (6 bases). The V end was cut by 3 bases, the J end by 0 bases, with 15 bases between. CDR1 is DFQATT, CDR2 SNEGSKA, per germline (reference sequence). The CDR3 runs to 15 residues. The CDR3 nucleotides are TGCAGTGCTAGTTCAGGGGCCGGCTTCTCCTACGAGCAGTACTTC. This encodes CSASSGAGFSYEQYF.

The chain couples TRBV28 to TRBJ2-7; D remains ambiguous. The CDR3 contains 17 residues. Germline loops: CDR1 MDHEN, CDR2 SYDVKM. The V gene lost 5 bases and the J gene lost 2 bases, with 22 bases spanning the gap. The CDR3 sequence is CASSPLVPDWWAYEQYF. The CDR3 coding sequence is TGTGCCAGCAGTCCGTTGGTCCCCGACTGGTGGGCCTACGAGCAGTACTTC. The full variable domain, completed using reference TRBV28 and TRBJ2-7, is DVKVTQSSRYLVKRTGEKVFLECVQDMDHENMFWYRQDPGLGLRLIYFSYDVKMKEKGDIPEGYSVSREKKERFSLILESASTNQTSMYLCASSPLVPDWWAYEQYFGPGTRLTVT.

This clone was counted once. The sample carries other DNA sequences with the same CDR3. The CDR3 is CASSLQGNTEAFF. In DNA, the CDR3 is TGCGCCAGCAGCTTGCAGGGGAACACTGAAGCTTTCTTT. The gene calls are TRBV5-1 and TRBJ1-1, with D tentatively TRBD1 (5 bases). Germline values: CDR1 SGHRS, CDR2 YFSETQ. Trimming shortened V by 1 base and J by 1 base, and 5 bases separated the two germline ends. The CDR3 covers 13 residues.

This sequence joins TRBV30 and TRBJ1-5; the D gene is possibly TRBD1 (5 bases). Germline CDR1 is GTSNPN and CDR2 is SVGIG (reference sequence). The CDR3 has 15 residues. Trimming took off 0 bases at V and 0 bases at J, with 9 bases between the two ends. The CDR3 loop reads CAWSVADNSNQPQHF. DNA for the CDR3: TGTGCCTGGAGTGTTGCGGACAATAGCAATCAGCCCCAGCATTTT.

The gene calls are TRBV18 and TRBJ2-2, with D maybe TRBD1 (6 bases). Per the germline V gene, CDR1 is KGHSH and CDR2 is LQKENI. Trimming shortened V by 0 bases and J by 4 bases, and 15 bases separated the two germline ends. This CDR3 is built from 17 residues. This CDR3 is CASSPPSGTQVTGELFF. CDR3 DNA: TGTGCCAGCTCACCACCTAGTGGGACACAAGTCACCGGGGAGCTGTTTTTT.

This rearrangement joins TRBV12-3 or TRBV12-4 to TRBJ2-1; unclear D gene. The V end was cut by 6 bases, the J end by 10 bases, with 16 bases between. CDR3 length: 13 amino acids. The CDR3 region has the DNA TGTGCCAGCAGACCCGGTCAAGCATCGGAGCAGTTCTTC. Translating it yields CASRPGQASEQFF.

This clone has at least ten counts. The chain couples TRBV7-9 to TRBJ2-1; 7 nucleotides line up with TRBD2. Per the germline V gene, CDR1 is SEHNR and CDR2 is FQNEAQ (reference sequence). Germline trimming cut 5 bases from V and 4 bases from J; bases unmatched to any gene: 14. CDR3 size: 17 residues. As DNA, the CDR3 is TGTGCCAGCAGCCCGCCGTTACGGACTAGACTATACAATGAGCAGTTCTTC. Its translation: CASSPPLRTRLYNEQFF. Combining the CDR3 with reference TRBV7-9 and TRBJ2-1 gives the whole variable domain DTGVSQNPRHKITKRGQNVTFRCDPISEHNRLYWYRQTLGQGPEFLTYFQNEAQLEKSRLLSDRFSAERPKGSFSTLEIQRTEQGDSAMYLCASSPPLRTRLYNEQFFGPGTRLTVL.

Remarks on this clone: The sample contains more than one DNA sequence encoding this CDR3. The chain has TRBV5-1 and TRBJ1-1, with D unclear. The V end was cut by 3 bases, the J end by 0 bases, with 6 bases between. The CDR3 covers 13 residues. Germline V lookup: CDR1 SGHRS, CDR2 YFSETQ. CDR3 sequence reads: CASSSRLNTEAFF. The CDR3 DNA is TGCGCCAGCAGCTCCCGTTTGAACACTGAAGCTTTCTTT.

The chain has TRBV7-2 and TRBJ1-2; 8 bases agree with TRBD1. Trimming at V came to 5 bases and at J to 8 bases, leaving 7 bases not matched to a gene. From germline, CDR1 is SGHTA and CDR2 FQGNSA. The CDR3 is 13 amino acids. CDR3 amino acids: CASSLGQGLGYTF. The DNA for the CDR3 is TGTGCCAGCAGCCTTGGACAGGGTTTGGGCTACACCTTC.

As concerns this clone: Other DNA sequences in the same sample also yield this CDR3. V is TRBV30 and J is TRBJ1-5, with a tentative D call TRBD1 (6 bases). V gave up 1 base and J gave up 2 bases, with 6 bases separating them. CDR1 and CDR2 from the germline V gene are GTSNPN and SVGIG (reference sequence). The CDR3 runs to 13 residues. CDR3 loop: CAWSGQGNQPQHF. In nucleotides, the CDR3 is TGTGCCTGGAGTGGACAGGGCAATCAGCCCCAGCATTTT.

The rearrangement joins TRBV5-1 to TRBJ2-2; TRBD1 might be the D (6 bases). With 3 bases removed from V and 3 bases from J, the gap between germline ends came to 12 bases. The CDR3 length is 15 residues. From germline, CDR1 is SGHRS and CDR2 YFSETQ. The CDR3 bases are TGCGCCAGCAGCTCCTCGTACAGGGACACCGGGGAGCTGTTTTTT. Its protein is CASSSSYRDTGELFF.

The chain uses TRBV5-1 and TRBJ2-7; a weak D match, TRBD1 (6 bases). Germline CDR1 and CDR2: SGHRS and YFSETQ. The CDR3 extends over 15 amino acids. Trimming pared 3 bases from V and 6 bases from J, leaving 19 bases between. The CDR3 loop is CASSSTGQIPLEQYF. CDR3 DNA sequence: TGCGCCAGCAGCTCCACTGGACAGATCCCACTCGAGCAGTACTTC.

This chain connects TRBV30 to TRBJ2-5, with TRBD1 as a possible D gene (7 bases). With 0 bases removed from V and 0 bases from J, the gap between germline ends came to 11 bases. The CDR3 length is 15 residues. CDR1 and CDR2 from the germline V gene are GTSNPN and SVGIG (reference sequence). CDR3 nucleotides: TGTGCCTGGAGTGTCGGAGGGGGCTACCAAGAGACCCAGTACTTC. The encoded protein is CAWSVGGGYQETQYF.

With respect to this clone: Other DNA sequences in the same sample also yield this CDR3. V usage is TRBV12-3 or TRBV12-4 and J usage is TRBJ2-7, with 7 nucleotides matching TRBD1. CDR3 size: 13 residues. Unmatched junction bases numbered 3, after V lost 6 bases and J lost 1 base. CDR3 protein: CASRGDSSYEQYF. As DNA, the CDR3 is TGTGCCAGCAGGGGGGACAGTTCCTACGAGCAGTACTTC.

This clone has more than one count but fewer than ten. The chain is built from TRBV9 and TRBJ1-4, with D uncertain. Germline-derived CDR1 and CDR2 are SGDLS and YYNGEE. The CDR3 runs 14 residues. The chain's CDR3 is CASGWGESNEKLFF. CDR3 coding DNA: TGTGCGAGCGGTTGGGGAGAGAGTAATGAAAAACTGTTTTTT. Full variable domain (missing parts from reference TRBV9 and TRBJ1-4): DSGVTQTPKHLITATGQRVTLRCSPRSGDLSVYWYQQSLDQGLQFLIQYYNGEERAKGNILERFSAQQFPDLHSELNLSSLELGDSALYFCASGWGESNEKLFFGSGTQLSVL.

The chain carries TRBV29-1 and TRBJ1-1, with 7 bases that match TRBD1. The germline CDR1 and CDR2 sequences are SQVTM and ANQGSEA. The CDR3 has 14 amino acids. V shed 1 base and J 4 bases; nucleotides not matched to a gene: 6. The CDR3 nucleotides are TGCAGCGTTGAAGCCGGGACAGCGTCCACTGAAGCTTTCTTT. Its protein product is CSVEAGTASTEAFF.

This clone was seen just once. This chain uses TRBV2 with TRBJ1-1, with D hard to call. There are 12 residues in the CDR3. V lost 7 bases and J 8 bases, leaving 14 bases between the germline ends. Germline values: CDR1 SNHLY, CDR2 FYNNEI. CDR3 sequence (DNA): TGTGCCAGCAAGTCAAGACAAGTAGAAGCTTTCTTT. It codes for CASKSRQVEAFF.